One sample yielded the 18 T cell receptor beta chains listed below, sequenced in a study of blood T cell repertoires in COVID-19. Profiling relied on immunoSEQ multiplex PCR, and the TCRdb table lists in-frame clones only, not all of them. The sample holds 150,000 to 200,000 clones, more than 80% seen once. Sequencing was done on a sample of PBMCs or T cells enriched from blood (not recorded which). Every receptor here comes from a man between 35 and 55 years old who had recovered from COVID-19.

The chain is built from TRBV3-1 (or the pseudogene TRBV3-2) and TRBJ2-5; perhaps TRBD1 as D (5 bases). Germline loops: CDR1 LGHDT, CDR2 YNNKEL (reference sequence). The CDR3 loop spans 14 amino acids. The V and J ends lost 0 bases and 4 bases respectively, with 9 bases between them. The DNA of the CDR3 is TGTGCCAGCAGCCAAGAAGGGGCCGGAGAGACCCAGTACTTC. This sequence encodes CASSQEGAGETQYF.

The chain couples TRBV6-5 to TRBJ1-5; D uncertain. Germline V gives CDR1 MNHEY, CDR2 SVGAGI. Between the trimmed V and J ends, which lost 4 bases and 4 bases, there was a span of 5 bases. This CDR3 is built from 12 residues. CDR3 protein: CASSSPNQPQHF. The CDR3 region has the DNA TGTGCCAGCAGTTCCCCTAATCAGCCCCAGCATTTT.

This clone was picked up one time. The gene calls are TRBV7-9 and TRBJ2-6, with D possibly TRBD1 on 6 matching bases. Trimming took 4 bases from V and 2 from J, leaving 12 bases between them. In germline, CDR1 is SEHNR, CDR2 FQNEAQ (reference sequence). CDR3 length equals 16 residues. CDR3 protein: CASSSPPGAGANVLTF. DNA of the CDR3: TGTGCCAGCAGCTCACCGCCAGGGGCTGGGGCCAACGTCCTGACTTTC.

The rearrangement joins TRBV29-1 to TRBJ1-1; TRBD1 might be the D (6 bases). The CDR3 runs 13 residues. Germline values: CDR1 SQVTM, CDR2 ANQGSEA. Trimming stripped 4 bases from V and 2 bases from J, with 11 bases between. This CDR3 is CSVAVQGNTEAFF. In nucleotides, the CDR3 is TGCAGCGTTGCTGTACAGGGTAACACTGAAGCTTTCTTT.

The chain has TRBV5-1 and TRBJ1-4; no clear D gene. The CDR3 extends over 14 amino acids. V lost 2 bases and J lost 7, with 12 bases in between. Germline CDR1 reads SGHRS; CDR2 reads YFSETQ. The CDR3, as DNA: TGCGCCAGCAGCTTCCAAGGGAGCGGTGAAAAACTGTTTTTT. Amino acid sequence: CASSFQGSGEKLFF.

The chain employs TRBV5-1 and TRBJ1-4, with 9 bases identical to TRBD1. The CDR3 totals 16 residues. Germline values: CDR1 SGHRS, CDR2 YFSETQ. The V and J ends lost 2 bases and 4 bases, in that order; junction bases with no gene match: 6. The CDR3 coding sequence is TGCGCCAGCAGCTTTACAGGGGGCGTCCTTAATGAAAAACTGTTTTTT. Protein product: CASSFTGGVLNEKLFF.

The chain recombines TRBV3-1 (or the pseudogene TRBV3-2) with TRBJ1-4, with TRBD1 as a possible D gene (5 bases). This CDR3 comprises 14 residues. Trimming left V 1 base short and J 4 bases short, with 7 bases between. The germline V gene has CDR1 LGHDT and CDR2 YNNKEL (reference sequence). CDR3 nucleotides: TGTGCCAGCAGCCAAGGTCAGGGTAATGAAAAACTGTTTTTT. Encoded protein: CASSQGQGNEKLFF.

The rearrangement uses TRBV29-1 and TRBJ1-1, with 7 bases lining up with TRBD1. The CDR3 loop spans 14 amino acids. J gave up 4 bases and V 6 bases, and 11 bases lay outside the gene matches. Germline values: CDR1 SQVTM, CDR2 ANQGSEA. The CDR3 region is CSVYKGAGFTEAFF. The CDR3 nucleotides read TGCAGCGTATATAAGGGGGCGGGATTCACTGAAGCTTTCTTT.

CDR3 sequence: CASSLQSAGVNEKLFF. The DNA for the CDR3 is TGTGCCAGCAGCTTACAATCGGCGGGTGTTAATGAAAAACTGTTTTTT. The chain uses TRBV7-9 and TRBJ1-4; no firm D call. The CDR3 has 16 residues. Germline CDR1 is SEHNR and CDR2 is FQNEAQ (reference sequence). Trimming stripped 2 bases from V and 4 bases from J, with 14 bases between. Drawing the rest from reference TRBV7-9 and TRBJ1-4, the complete variable domain is DTGVSQNPRHKITKRGQNVTFRCDPISEHNRLYWYRQTLGQGPEFLTYFQNEAQLEKSRLLSDRFSAERPKGSFSTLEIQRTEQGDSAMYLCASSLQSAGVNEKLFFGSGTQLSVL.

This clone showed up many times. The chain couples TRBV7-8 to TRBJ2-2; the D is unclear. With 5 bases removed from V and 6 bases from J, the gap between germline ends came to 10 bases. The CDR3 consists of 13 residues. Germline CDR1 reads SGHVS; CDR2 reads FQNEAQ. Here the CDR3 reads CASSPFEAGELFF. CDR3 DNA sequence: TGTGCCAGCAGCCCCTTCGAGGCCGGGGAGCTGTTTTTT.

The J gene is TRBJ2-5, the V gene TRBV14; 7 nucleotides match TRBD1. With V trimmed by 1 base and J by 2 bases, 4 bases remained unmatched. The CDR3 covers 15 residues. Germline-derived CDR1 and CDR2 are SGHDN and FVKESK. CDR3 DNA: TGTGCCAGCAGCCAAGCCCTGGGACAGCAAGAGACCCAGTACTTC. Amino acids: CASSQALGQQETQYF.

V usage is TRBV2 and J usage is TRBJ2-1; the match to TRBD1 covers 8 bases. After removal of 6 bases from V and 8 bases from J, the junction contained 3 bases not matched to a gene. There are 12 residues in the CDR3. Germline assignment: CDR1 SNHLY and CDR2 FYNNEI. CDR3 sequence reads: CASSRTGYEQFF. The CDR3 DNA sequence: TGTGCCAGCAGCCGGACAGGGTATGAGCAGTTCTTC.

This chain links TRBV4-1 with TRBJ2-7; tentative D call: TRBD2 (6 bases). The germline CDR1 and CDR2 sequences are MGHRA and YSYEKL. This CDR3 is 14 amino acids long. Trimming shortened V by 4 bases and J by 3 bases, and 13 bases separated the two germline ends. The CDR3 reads CASSPREVNYEQYF. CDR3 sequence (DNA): TGCGCCAGCAGCCCCAGGGAGGTGAACTACGAGCAGTACTTC.

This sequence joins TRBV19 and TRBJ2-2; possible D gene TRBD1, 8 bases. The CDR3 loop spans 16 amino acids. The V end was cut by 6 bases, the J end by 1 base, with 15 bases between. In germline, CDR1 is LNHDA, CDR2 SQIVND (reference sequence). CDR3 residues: CASSPGGTGNTGELFF. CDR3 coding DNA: TGTGCCAGTAGCCCCGGGGGGACAGGGAACACCGGGGAGCTGTTTTTT.

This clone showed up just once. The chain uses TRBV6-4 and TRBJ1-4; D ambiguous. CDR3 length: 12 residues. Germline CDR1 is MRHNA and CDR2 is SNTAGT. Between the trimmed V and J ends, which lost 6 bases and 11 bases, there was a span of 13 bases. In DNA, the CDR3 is TGTGCCAGCAGCCTAGGGCGGGCCAAACTGTTTTTT. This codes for CASSLGRAKLFF.

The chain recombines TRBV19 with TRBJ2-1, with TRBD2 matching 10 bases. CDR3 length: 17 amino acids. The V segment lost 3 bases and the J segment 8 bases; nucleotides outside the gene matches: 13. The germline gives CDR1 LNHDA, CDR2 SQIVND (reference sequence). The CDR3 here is CASSIRGAGGMRDEQFF. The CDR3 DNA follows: TGTGCCAGTAGTATCAGGGGAGCGGGAGGGATGAGGGATGAGCAGTTCTTC.

CDR3 sequence reads: CASSGVGNTQYF. The CDR3 DNA reads TGTGCCAGCTCGGGGGTAGGGAATACGCAGTATTTT. The V call is TRBV11-2, the J call TRBJ2-3; D might be TRBD2 (6 bases). The germline V gene has CDR1 SGHAT and CDR2 FQNNGV. Trimming took off 8 bases at V and 7 bases at J, with 13 bases between the two ends. CDR3 size: 12 residues.

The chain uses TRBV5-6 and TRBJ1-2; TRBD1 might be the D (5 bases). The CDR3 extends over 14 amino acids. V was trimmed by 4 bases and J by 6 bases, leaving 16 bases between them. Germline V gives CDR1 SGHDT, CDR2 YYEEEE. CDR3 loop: CASSPPDTGHGYTF. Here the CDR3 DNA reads TGTGCCAGCAGCCCCCCGGACACAGGACATGGCTACACCTTC.